The clone carrying this TCR beta chain was found a few times. An equimolar mix of two oligonucleotides served as the beta constant-region primer for TRBC1 and TRBC2. From the UMI-ligation and nested PCR reads, TCRdb called clonotypes with MiXCR, one entry per CDR3 protein. The table shows under 150,000 distinct CDR3 sequences, with 15% to 20% occurring only once. This sample stems from a study of naive and memory T cell subsets. V was cut by 6 bases and J by 3 bases, with 6 bases left in between. CDR1 and CDR2 (germline): MNHEY, SVGEGT. The length of the CDR3 is 11 residues. This receptor was identified in a human donor in good health. The sample consisted of naive CD4+ T cells from blood. The chain uses TRBV6-2 or TRBV6-3 and TRBJ2-7; D remains unclear. The CDR3 loop is CASSRDYEQYF. DNA of the CDR3: TGTGCCAGCAGCAGAGACTACGAGCAGTACTTC.